This TCR beta chain was sequenced during a study of response to subunit inactivated influenza vaccine. Study results and limitations: With each seasonal influenza vaccination, the authors suggested, few new T cells are recruited.

TCRdb reprocessed the RT-PCR reads with MiXCR, giving one entry per CDR3 protein. The sample includes just over 300,000 distinct CDR3 sequences, 22% of them seen just once. After removal of 5 bases from V and 3 bases from J, the junction contained 9 bases not matched to a gene. The CDR3 contains 15 residues. CDR1 is DFQATT and CDR2 is SNEGSKA in the germline V gene (reference sequence). A remark on this clonotype: The antigen remains unidentified.

This clonotype was obtained from a man aged 50-75 years who received an inactivated influenza vaccine. This chain links TRBV20-1 with TRBJ2-3; TRBD2 agrees at 9 bases. The sample consisted of PBMCs from blood, taken approximately 22 months after vaccination. The CDR3 loop is CSAAIGSGSTDTQYF. The DNA for the CDR3 is TGCAGTGCTGCTATTGGTAGCGGGAGTACAGATACGCAGTATTTT.